Below, one T cell receptor (beta chain) is given with its context. Its antigen is as yet unknown. This entry comes from a study of brain T cells in children with intractable seizures. Study observations and caveats: Clones missing pre-surgery may reflect undersampling of that blood sample.

Method: immunoSEQ multiplex PCR; TCRdb's copy keeps in-frame clones and lacks some. The sample shows fewer than 85,000 clones, about 92% of them seen only once. The clonotype was recovered from a boy under three years old with tuberous sclerosis and intractable seizures. The sample in question was peripheral blood, obtained at surgery.

The CDR3 spells CATSDFGREYGYTF. The CDR3 nucleotides are TGTGCCACCAGTGATTTCGGCAGGGAATATGGCTACACCTTC. The chain couples TRBV24-1 to TRBJ1-2; TRBD1 might be the D (5 bases). Trimming took off 1 base at V and 5 bases at J, with 10 bases between the two ends. CDR3 length equals 14 residues. Per the germline V gene, CDR1 is KGHDR and CDR2 is SFDVKD.